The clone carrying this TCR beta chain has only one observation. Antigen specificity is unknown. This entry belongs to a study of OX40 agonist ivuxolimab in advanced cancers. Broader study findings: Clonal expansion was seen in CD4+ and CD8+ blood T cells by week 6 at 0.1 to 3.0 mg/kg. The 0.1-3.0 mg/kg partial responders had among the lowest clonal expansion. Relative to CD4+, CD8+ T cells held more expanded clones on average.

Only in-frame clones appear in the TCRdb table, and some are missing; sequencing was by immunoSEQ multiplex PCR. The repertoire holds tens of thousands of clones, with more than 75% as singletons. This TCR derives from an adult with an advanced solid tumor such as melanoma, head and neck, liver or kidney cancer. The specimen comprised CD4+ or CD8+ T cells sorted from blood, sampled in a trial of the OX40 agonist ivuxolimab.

The CDR3 DNA reads TGTGCCAGCTCACCACGCGGGAGCTCCTACAATGAGCAGTTCTTC. Translation: CASSPRGSSYNEQFF. The J gene is TRBJ2-1, the V gene TRBV18; 7 bases agree with TRBD2. The CDR3 length is 15 residues. The J segment lost 0 bases and the V segment lost 1 base, leaving 0 bases of the junction unmatched. Germline V gene data show CDR1 as KGHSH and CDR2 as LQKENI. Full variable domain (outside the CDR3, taken from reference TRBV18 and TRBJ2-1): NAGVMQNPRHLVRRRGQEARLRCSPMKGHSHVYWYRQLPEEGLKFMVYLQKENIIDESGMPKERFSAEFPKEGPSILRIQQVVRGDSAAYFCASSPRGSSYNEQFFGPGTRLTVL.